A selection of T cell receptor beta chains follows, all from one sample in a study of blood T cell repertoires in COVID-19. Repertoires were generated with immunoSEQ multiplex PCR, while TCRdb's copy carries only in-frame clones and drops some. The data contain 400,000 to 550,000 clones, 80% to 90% of them singletons. Material: peripheral blood. These receptors were obtained from a woman aged 25 to 45 with acute or convalescent COVID-19. Both conserved end residues are part of each CDR3. D genes are given only for firm matches. Clone size, where shown, is once, few, many, or a class for clones that have expanded.

j_gene	d_gene	len	v_gene	abundance	CDR3aa	CDR3nt
TRBJ2-7	TRBD1	16	TRBV4-1	-	CASSQLGGQGLYEQYF	TGCGCCAGCAGCCAACTGGGGGGACAGGGTTTATACGAGCAGTACTTC
TRBJ2-1	-	15	TRBV28	-	CASSLIPGSYNEQFF	TGTGCCAGCAGTTTAATCCCAGGGTCCTACAATGAGCAGTTCTTC
TRBJ1-5	TRBD1	14	TRBV2	-	CASSAGQAVGPQHF	TGTGCCAGCAGTGCGGGACAGGCCGTAGGGCCCCAGCATTTT
TRBJ2-2	TRBD2	19	TRBV11-2	once	CASSLLHRGGPHLTGELFF	TGTGCCAGCAGCTTACTGCATCGGGGGGGACCGCACCTCACCGGGGAGCTGTTTTTT
TRBJ2-1	-	21	TRBV21-1	-	CASSKAEGPLEMTGNTDEQFF	TGTGCCAGCAGCAAAGCGGAGGGGCCACTCGAGATGACAGGGAATACGGATGAGCAGTTCTTC
TRBJ1-1	-	14	TRBV5-4	-	CASSWRQANTEAFF	TGTGCCAGCAGCTGGCGACAGGCCAACACTGAAGCTTTCTTT
TRBJ1-2	-	16	TRBV4-1	-	CASSQGGSEDNYGYTF	TGCGCCAGCAGCCAAGGTGGTTCAGAAGATAACTATGGCTACACCTTC
TRBJ2-1	TRBD1	12	TRBV12-3/TRBV12-4	-	CASSPPDREQFF	TGTGCCAGCAGTCCGCCCGACAGGGAACAGTTCTTC
TRBJ1-5	TRBD1	14	TRBV19	-	CASSTSGGTQPQHF	TGTGCCAGTAGTACGTCAGGGGGCACCCAGCCCCAGCATTTT
TRBJ2-7	-	17	TRBV7-9	-	CASSLFTVKTSSYEQYF	TGTGCCAGCAGCTTATTCACGGTGAAAACGAGCTCCTACGAGCAGTACTTC
TRBJ2-7	TRBD1	15	TRBV5-6	-	CASSWGTGGRYEQYF	TGTGCCAGCAGCTGGGGGACAGGGGGCAGATACGAGCAGTACTTC
TRBJ2-7	TRBD1	13	TRBV30	-	CAGRTGGSHEQYF	TGTGCCGGCCGGACAGGGGGTTCCCACGAGCAGTACTTC
TRBJ2-5	TRBD2	14	TRBV2	once	CASTHGGGQETQYF	TGTGCCAGCACCCACGGGGGGGGACAAGAGACCCAGTACTTC
TRBJ1-6	-	13	TRBV6-5	-	CAMSLGRNSPLHF	TGTGCCATGAGCCTGGGCCGGAATTCACCCCTCCACTTT
TRBJ2-7	-	12	TRBV7-9	-	CASSLEAPEQYF	TGTGCCAGCAGCTTAGAAGCGCCCGAGCAGTACTTC
TRBJ1-2	-	13	TRBV3-1/TRBV3-2	-	CASSQVRGDGYTF	TGTGCCAGCAGCCAAGTTCGGGGTGACGGCTACACCTTC
TRBJ2-3	TRBD1	16	TRBV3-1/TRBV3-2	-	CASSPLMTGSTDTQYF	TGTGCCAGCAGCCCCCTTATGACAGGGAGCACAGATACGCAGTATTTT
TRBJ2-5	TRBD1	13	TRBV12-3/TRBV12-4	-	CASSSGQQETQYF	TGTGCCAGCAGTTCGGGACAGCAAGAGACCCAGTACTTC
TRBJ2-2	TRBD2	17	TRBV6-4	-	CASSDSSRGGTTGELFF	TGTGCCAGCAGTGACTCCTCACGGGGGGGTACGACCGGGGAGCTGTTTTTT
TRBJ1-5	TRBD1	15	TRBV5-6	-	CASSWGQGFNQPQHF	TGTGCCAGCAGCTGGGGACAGGGTTTCAATCAGCCCCAGCATTTT